The entry that follows covers one T cell receptor beta chain sequence. This sample was included in a study of blood T cell repertoires in COVID-19. On the study more broadly: Some COVID-19 samples were acute and others convalescent; all came from the United States, Italy and Spain.

Assay: immunoSEQ multiplex PCR; the TCRdb copy retains only in-frame clones and omits some. Seen here are tens of thousands of clones, around 86% observed once, and the top ten hold 1% to 1.5%. V gave up 0 bases and J gave up 5 bases; unmatched junction bases: 9. In germline, CDR1 is LGHDT, CDR2 YNNKEL (reference sequence). This CDR3 has 16 residues. The V gene is TRBV3-1 (or the pseudogene TRBV3-2), the J gene TRBJ2-5; 7 bases are shared with TRBD2. The receptor was derived from a woman older than 75 with acute or convalescent COVID-19. The sequencing input was peripheral blood. CDR3 loop: CASSQESSGVGETQYF. CDR3 bases: TGTGCCAGCAGCCAAGAATCCAGCGGGGTGGGGGAGACCCAGTACTTC.